This T cell receptor beta chain was identified in a study of blood T cell repertoires in COVID-19. About the study: Donors in the United States, Italy and Spain gave samples during acute or convalescent COVID-19. The cDNA or gDNA used as material had been derived from T cells, B-cell-depleted T cells, or PBMCs.

J lost 1 base, V lost 0 bases, and 3 bases had no gene match. Germline V gives CDR1 LGHNA, CDR2 YSLEER. The CDR3 is 16 amino acids. Per the original methods: Reference gene primer amplification in the assay estimated nucleated cell counts. Profiling relied on immunoSEQ multiplex PCR, and the TCRdb table lists in-frame clones only, not all of them. V and J calls and clone size are as listed in that table; D and trimming were resolved from the DNA. The sample has a few hundred thousand clones; over 75% are singletons. The specimen was peripheral blood. This chain links TRBV4-3 with TRBJ2-3; TRBD2 matches 8 bases. The TCR comes from a woman in her 50s who had recovered from COVID-19. Here the CDR3 DNA reads TGCGCCAGCAGCCAAGAGAAGGGACTAGGCACAGATACGCAGTATTTT. It encodes CASSQEKGLGTDTQYF.